One sample yielded the 22 T cell receptor beta chains listed below, sequenced in a study of monozygotic twins with inflammatory bowel disease. Following a re-call of the 5' RACE reads, TCRdb has one entry per CDR3 protein and lacks DNA. The table lists around 450,000 distinct CDR3 sequences. Material for sequencing was blood. These receptors were obtained from a human donor with ulcerative colitis or Crohn's disease, or a healthy co-twin of an affected twin (not recorded which).

This chain joins TRBV7-9 and TRBJ2-1. The CDR3 loop spans 13 amino acids. The V gene's germline CDR1 is SEHNR and CDR2 FQNEAQ (reference sequence). The CDR3 region is CASSPQSYNEQFF.

V usage is TRBV4-2 and J usage is TRBJ2-5; the D gene TCRdb calls, TRBD1, cannot be checked with no DNA. Germline CDR1 and CDR2: LGHNA and YNFKEQ. CDR3 length: 17 amino acids. This CDR3 reads CASSQSGPGGTQETQYF.

The V and J genes are TRBV7-9 and TRBJ1-1; TCRdb's D call, TRBD1, is unchecked because there is no DNA. Germline V gene sequence: CDR1 SEHNR, CDR2 FQNEAQ (reference sequence). The CDR3 is 17 amino acids. This CDR3 is CASSLEQGLSMNTEAFF.

V usage is TRBV5-4 and J usage is TRBJ1-1. The germline gives CDR1 SGHNT, CDR2 YYREEE (reference sequence). The CDR3 is 15 amino acids. CDR3 loop: CASSPSSFRNTEAFF.

This chain links TRBV6-5 with TRBJ2-7; TCRdb outputs TRBD1, but without DNA this stays unchecked. Per germline, CDR1 MNHEY and CDR2 SVGAGI. CDR3 length: 13 amino acids. This CDR3 reads CASTQTGTDEQYF.

The V gene is TRBV20-1, the J gene TRBJ1-5. This CDR3 contains 13 residues. Germline V gene sequence: CDR1 DFQATT, CDR2 SNEGSKA (reference sequence). Here the CDR3 reads CSAVGDSNQPQHF.

CDR3 loop: CASRKDRDTDTQYF. The rearrangement joins TRBV27 to TRBJ2-3; TCRdb selects TRBD1, and the lack of DNA leaves this call unchecked. This CDR3 is built from 14 residues. The V gene's germline CDR1 is MNHEY and CDR2 SMNVEV (reference sequence).

This sequence joins TRBV2 and TRBJ2-1; TCRdb outputs TRBD2, but without DNA this stays unchecked. The CDR3 loop spans 14 amino acids. The germline V gene has CDR1 SNHLY and CDR2 FYNNEI. The CDR3 loop is CASTERQTYNEQFF.

The chain combines TRBV12-3 or TRBV12-4 with TRBJ1-3. The CDR3 has 13 amino acids. CDR3 sequence: CASSDLAGNTIYF.

The chain employs TRBV6-5 and TRBJ1-4; the D call of TRBD1 rests on TCRdb alone, since no DNA is present to check it. CDR3 length equals 16 residues. CDR1 is MNHEY, CDR2 SVGAGI, per germline. CDR3 residues: CASSYDSTGGREKLFF.

The chain recombines TRBV19 with TRBJ1-1; TCRdb picks TRBD1, but there is no DNA to check that call. The length of the CDR3 is 12 residues. The V gene's germline CDR1 is LNHDA and CDR2 SQIVND (reference sequence). CDR3 sequence: CASSARDTEAFF.

This chain joins TRBV7-6 and TRBJ2-7. Germline V gene sequence: CDR1 SGHVS, CDR2 FNYEAQ. The CDR3 contains 17 residues. Here the CDR3 reads CASSPRASGLRSVEQYF.

The chain recombines TRBV10-3 with TRBJ2-1; TCRdb's D call of TRBD2 is untestable without DNA. The length of the CDR3 is 13 residues. Germline V lookup: CDR1 ENHRY, CDR2 SYGVKD. CDR3 amino acids: CATWAGPGNEQFF.

The chain couples TRBV20-1 to TRBJ2-1. CDR1 DFQATT and CDR2 SNEGSKA come from the germline V gene (reference sequence). The length of the CDR3 is 13 residues. CDR3 loop: CSARAGSYNEQFF.

The chain combines TRBV5-1 with TRBJ2-1. Germline lookup yields CDR1 SGHRS and CDR2 YFSETQ. This CDR3 spans 13 amino acids. Here the CDR3 reads CASSPVEYNEQFF.

The chain is built from TRBV11-1 and TRBJ2-5; the D gene TCRdb calls, TRBD2, cannot be checked with no DNA. Germline assignment: CDR1 SGHAT and CDR2 FQDESV (reference sequence). The CDR3 totals 18 residues. Here the CDR3 reads CASSLVPGLAANQETQYF.

V is TRBV20-1 and J is TRBJ1-5. CDR1 and CDR2 from the germline V gene are DFQATT and SNEGSKA (reference sequence). This CDR3 is 15 amino acids long. The CDR3 region is CSARAGTASNQPQHF.

The rearrangement uses TRBV13 and TRBJ2-1; there is no DNA to check the TCRdb D call of TRBD2. The CDR3 is 16 residues long. The germline V gene has CDR1 PRHDT and CDR2 FYEKMQ (reference sequence). The CDR3 loop reads CASSPLLSGAHNEQFF. Full variable domain (outside the CDR3, taken from reference TRBV13 and TRBJ2-1): AAGVIQSPRHLIKEKRETATLKCYPIPRHDTVYWYQQGPGQDPQFLISFYEKMQSDKGSIPDRFSAQQFSDYHSELNMSSLELGDSALYFCASSPLLSGAHNEQFFGPGTRLTVL.

The chain employs TRBV6-1 and TRBJ2-2. There are 20 residues in the CDR3. Germline V gene lookup returns CDR1 MNHNS and CDR2 SASEGT. The CDR3 loop is CASSENSAAIPYRNTGELFF.

This chain connects TRBV5-5 to TRBJ1-3. Germline values: CDR1 SGHKS, CDR2 YYEKEE (reference sequence). The CDR3 length is 14 residues. The CDR3 loop is CASSLVASGNTIYF.

The V gene is TRBV6-6, the J gene TRBJ2-5. The CDR3 is made up of 14 amino acids. Germline loops: CDR1 MNHNY, CDR2 SVGAGI (reference sequence). CDR3 sequence: CASSYSRLQETQYF.

The chain links TRBV19 to TRBJ2-4. Germline loops: CDR1 LNHDA, CDR2 SQIVND (reference sequence). The CDR3 runs to 15 residues. The CDR3 loop is CASSIPTRAKNIQYF.